The text below deals with one T cell receptor beta chain. Repertoires were generated with immunoSEQ multiplex PCR, while TCRdb's copy carries only in-frame clones and drops some. The profile covers under 250,000 clones, with over 70% appearing a single time and less than 7% taken by the ten largest. Germline CDR1 reads LNHDA; CDR2 reads SQIVND (reference sequence). The CDR3 length is 17 residues. V gave up 2 bases and J gave up 6 bases, with 22 bases separating them. This sample was taken from a study of blood T cell repertoires in COVID-19. In the study overall: Acute-phase and convalescent COVID-19 samples originated in the United States, Italy and Spain.

The chain is built from TRBV19 and TRBJ1-1; possibly TRBD1 for D (5 bases). The sample was peripheral blood. The TCR sequence derives from an older woman with acute or convalescent COVID-19. Here the CDR3 reads CASSIYGQGSINAEAFF. CDR3 coding DNA: TGTGCCAGTAGTATATATGGGCAGGGTAGTATTAACGCTGAAGCTTTCTTT.